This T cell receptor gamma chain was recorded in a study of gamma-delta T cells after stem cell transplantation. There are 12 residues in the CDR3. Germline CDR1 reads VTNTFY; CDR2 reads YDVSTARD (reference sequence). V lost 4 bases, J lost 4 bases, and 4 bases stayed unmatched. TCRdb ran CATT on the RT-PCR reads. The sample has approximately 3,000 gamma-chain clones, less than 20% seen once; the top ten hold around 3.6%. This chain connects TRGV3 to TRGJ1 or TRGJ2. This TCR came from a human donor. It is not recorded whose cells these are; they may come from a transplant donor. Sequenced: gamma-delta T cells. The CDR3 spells CATWEGYYKKLF. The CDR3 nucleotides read TGTGCCACCTGGGAGGGCTATTATAAGAAACTCTTT.